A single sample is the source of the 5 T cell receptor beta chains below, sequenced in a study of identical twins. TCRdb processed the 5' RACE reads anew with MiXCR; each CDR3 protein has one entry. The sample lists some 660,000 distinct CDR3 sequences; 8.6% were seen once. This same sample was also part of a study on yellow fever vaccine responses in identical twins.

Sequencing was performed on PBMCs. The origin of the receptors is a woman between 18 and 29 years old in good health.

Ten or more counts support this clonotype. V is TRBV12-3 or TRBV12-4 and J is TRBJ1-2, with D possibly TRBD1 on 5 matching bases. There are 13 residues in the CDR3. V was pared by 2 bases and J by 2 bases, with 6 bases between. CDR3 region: CASSLRQNYGYTF. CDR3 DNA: TGTGCCAGCAGTTTAAGACAGAACTATGGCTACACCTTC.

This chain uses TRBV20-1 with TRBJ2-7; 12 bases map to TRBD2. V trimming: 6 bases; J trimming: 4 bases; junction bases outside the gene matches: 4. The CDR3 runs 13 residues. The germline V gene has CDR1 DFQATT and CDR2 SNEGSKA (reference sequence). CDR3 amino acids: CSARTSGIYEQYF. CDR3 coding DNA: TGCAGTGCGAGGACTAGCGGGATATACGAGCAGTACTTC.

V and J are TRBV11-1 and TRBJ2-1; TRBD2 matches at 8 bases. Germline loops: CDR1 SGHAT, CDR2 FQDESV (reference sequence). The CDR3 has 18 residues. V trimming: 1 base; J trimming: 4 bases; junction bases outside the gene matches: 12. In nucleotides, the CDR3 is TGTGCCAGCAGCTTAGGGGGGAGCGGGAGTACGCTATACAATGAGCAGTTCTTC. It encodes CASSLGGSGSTLYNEQFF.

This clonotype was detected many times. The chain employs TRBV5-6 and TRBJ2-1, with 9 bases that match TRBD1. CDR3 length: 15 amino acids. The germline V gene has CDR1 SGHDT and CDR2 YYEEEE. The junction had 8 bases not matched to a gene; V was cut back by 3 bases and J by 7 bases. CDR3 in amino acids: CASSSLQGAGNEQFF. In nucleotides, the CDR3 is TGTGCCAGCAGCTCGCTACAGGGGGCGGGGAATGAGCAGTTCTTC. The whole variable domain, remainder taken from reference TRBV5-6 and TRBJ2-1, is DAGVTQSPTHLIKTRGQQVTLRCSPKSGHDTVSWYQQALGQGPQFIFQYYEEEERQRGNFPDRFSGHQFPNYSSELNVNALLLGDSALYLCASSSLQGAGNEQFFGPGTRLTVL.

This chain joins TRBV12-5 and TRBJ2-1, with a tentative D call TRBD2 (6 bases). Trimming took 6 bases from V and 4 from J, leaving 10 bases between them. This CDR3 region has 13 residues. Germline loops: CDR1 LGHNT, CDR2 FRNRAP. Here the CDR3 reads CASGRGLYNEQFF. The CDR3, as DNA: TGTGCTAGTGGGCGCGGACTATACAATGAGCAGTTCTTC.